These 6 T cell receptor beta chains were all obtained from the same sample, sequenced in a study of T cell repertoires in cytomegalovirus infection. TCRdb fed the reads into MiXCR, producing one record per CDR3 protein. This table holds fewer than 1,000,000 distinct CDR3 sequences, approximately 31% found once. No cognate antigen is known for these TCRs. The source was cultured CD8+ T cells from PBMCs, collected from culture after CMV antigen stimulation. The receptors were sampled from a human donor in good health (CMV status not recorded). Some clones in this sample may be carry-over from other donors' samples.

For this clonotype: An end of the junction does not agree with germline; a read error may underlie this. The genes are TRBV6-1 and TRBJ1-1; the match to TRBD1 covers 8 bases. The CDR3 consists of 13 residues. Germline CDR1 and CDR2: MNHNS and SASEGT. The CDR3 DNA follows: TGTACCAGCACCAGGGGGCTGAACACTGAAGCTTTCTTT. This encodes CTSTRGLNTEAFF.

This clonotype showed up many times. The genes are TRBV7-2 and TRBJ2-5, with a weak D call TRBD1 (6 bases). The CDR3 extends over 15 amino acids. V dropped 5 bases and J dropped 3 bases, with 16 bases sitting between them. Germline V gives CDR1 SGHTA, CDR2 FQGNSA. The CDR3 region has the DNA TGTGCCAGCAGCGCCCCCAGGGGAGCAGAAGAGACCCAGTACTTC. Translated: CASSAPRGAEETQYF.

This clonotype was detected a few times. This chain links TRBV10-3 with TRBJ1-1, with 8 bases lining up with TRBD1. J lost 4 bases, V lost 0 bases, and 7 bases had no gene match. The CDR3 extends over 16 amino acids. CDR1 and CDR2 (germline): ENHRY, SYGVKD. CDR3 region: CAISESGQGRGTEAFF. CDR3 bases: TGTGCCATCAGTGAGTCAGGACAGGGTCGCGGCACTGAAGCTTTCTTT.

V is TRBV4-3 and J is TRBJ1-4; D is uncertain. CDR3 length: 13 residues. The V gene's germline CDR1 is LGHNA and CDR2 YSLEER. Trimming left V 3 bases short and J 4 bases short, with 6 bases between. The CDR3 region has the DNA TGCGCCAGCAGCCAGGGGTGTAATGAAAAACTGTTTTTT. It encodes CASSQGCNEKLFF.

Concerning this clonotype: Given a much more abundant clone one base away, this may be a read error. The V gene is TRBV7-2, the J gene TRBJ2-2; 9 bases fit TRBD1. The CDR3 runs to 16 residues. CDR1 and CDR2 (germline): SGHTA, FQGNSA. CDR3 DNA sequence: TGTGCCAGCAGCTGGTTGACAGGGGGGCGCACCGAGGAGCTGTTTTTT. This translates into CASSWLTGGRTEELFF.

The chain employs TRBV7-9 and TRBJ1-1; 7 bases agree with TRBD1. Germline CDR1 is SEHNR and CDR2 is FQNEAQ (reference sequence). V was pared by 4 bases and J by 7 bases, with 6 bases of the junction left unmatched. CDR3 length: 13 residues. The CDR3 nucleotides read TGTGCCAGCAGCTCAGACAGGGATATTGAAGCTTTCTTT. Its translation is CASSSDRDIEAFF. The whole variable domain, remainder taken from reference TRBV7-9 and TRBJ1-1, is DTGVSQNPRHKITKRGQNVTFRCDPISEHNRLYWYRQTLGQGPEFLTYFQNEAQLEKSRLLSDRFSAERPKGSFSTLEIQRTEQGDSAMYLCASSSDRDIEAFFGQGTRLTVV.